The 9 T cell receptor beta chains presented below share a single source sample, sequenced in a study of T cell repertoires in cytomegalovirus infection. A single record per CDR3 protein comes from TCRdb applying MiXCR to the reads. The sample lists under 450,000 distinct CDR3 sequences; about 32% were seen once. Their cognate antigens are unknown. The material was cultured PBMCs, obtained from culture after CMV antigen stimulation. Source of these receptors: a human donor in good health (CMV status not recorded). Some clones in this sample may be carry-over from other donors' samples.

This clonotype turned up a few times. The genes are TRBV5-1 and TRBJ2-1; D is unclear. The germline gives CDR1 SGHRS, CDR2 YFSETQ. V dropped 2 bases and J dropped 5 bases, with 11 bases sitting between them. This CDR3 has 14 residues. This CDR3 is CASSFSLVDNEQFF. For the CDR3, the DNA is TGCGCCAGCAGCTTTAGCCTGGTCGACAATGAGCAGTTCTTC.

The chain carries TRBV5-6 and TRBJ2-1; no definite D call. Per the germline V gene, CDR1 is SGHDT and CDR2 is YYEEEE. The CDR3 sequence is 13 residues long. V gave up 1 base and J gave up 7 bases, with 9 bases separating them. CDR3 sequence reads: CASSLSEVNEQFF. The DNA of the CDR3 is TGTGCCAGCAGCTTGTCCGAGGTTAATGAGCAGTTCTTC.

This clonotype turned up a few times. The chain combines TRBV4-1 with TRBJ2-1, with TRBD2 matching over 8 bases. This CDR3 region has 14 residues. Germline values: CDR1 MGHRA, CDR2 YSYEKL. Unmatched junction bases numbered 5, after V lost 4 bases and J lost 6 bases. In DNA, the CDR3 is TGCGCCAGCAGCCCCCCACTAGCGGTCAATGAGCAGTTCTTC. This gives the protein CASSPPLAVNEQFF.

There are a few counts of this clonotype. The chain couples TRBV7-2 to TRBJ1-1; 9 positions match TRBD1. Trimming took 5 bases from V and 1 from J; bases not matched to a gene: 2. CDR3 length equals 14 residues. Per the germline V gene, CDR1 is SGHTA and CDR2 is FQGNSA. The CDR3 is CASSVDRGNTEAFF. DNA of the CDR3: TGTGCCAGCAGCGTGGACAGGGGGAACACTGAAGCTTTCTTT.

This clonotype was recorded a few times. The genes are TRBV7-2 and TRBJ2-7; 7 nucleotides agree with TRBD2. Germline CDR1 reads SGHTA; CDR2 reads FQGNSA. V lost 1 base and J lost 0; bases outside the gene matches: 12. CDR3 length equals 18 residues. The CDR3 DNA is TGTGCCAGCAGCTTAGACTCGGGGGGTCTACCCAGCTCCTACGAGCAGTACTTC. It encodes CASSLDSGGLPSSYEQYF.

This sequence joins TRBV12-3 or TRBV12-4 and TRBJ2-5, with D unresolved. With 2 bases removed from V and 5 bases from J, the gap between germline ends came to 12 bases. This CDR3 region has 14 residues. CDR3 nucleotide sequence: TGTGCCAGCAGTTTATTCGACTCGATGGAGACCCAGTACTTC. Encoded protein: CASSLFDSMETQYF.

The gene calls are TRBV6-4 and TRBJ2-1; 10 bases are a match to TRBD2. The CDR3 totals 16 residues. Per germline, CDR1 MRHNA and CDR2 SNTAGT. The V and J ends lost 7 bases and 2 bases, in that order; junction bases with no gene match: 8. DNA for the CDR3: TGTGCCAGCACCCCCCTACTAGCGGGACCCTACAATGAGCAGTTCTTC. As protein: CASTPLLAGPYNEQFF.

This clonotype appeared many times. The chain is built from TRBV7-2 and TRBJ1-6; no clear D. The V and J ends lost 3 bases and 7 bases respectively, with 7 bases between them. CDR3 length equals 13 residues. The germline CDR1 and CDR2 sequences are SGHTA and FQGNSA. CDR3 region: CASSLGMNSPLHF. The CDR3 region has the DNA TGTGCCAGCAGCTTGGGGATGAATTCACCCCTCCACTTT.

The J gene is TRBJ1-3, the V gene TRBV11-2; maybe TRBD1 (6 bases). The CDR3 loop spans 15 amino acids. Trimming removed 3 bases from V and 0 bases from J, with 9 bases in between. CDR1 SGHAT and CDR2 FQNNGV come from the germline V gene. The CDR3 sequence: CASSFAGASGNTIYF. The DNA for the CDR3 is TGTGCCAGCAGCTTCGCGGGGGCCTCTGGAAACACCATATATTTT.